This T cell receptor beta chain was retrieved from a study of T-cell memory formation after mild COVID-19. Study conclusions and caveats: Within pre-infection memory, some responding clones were found, suggesting cross-reactive memory joined.

After 5'RACE with constant-segment primers, TCR alpha and TCR beta cDNA libraries carrying sample barcodes and UMIs were obtained. MiXCR was run by TCRdb on the 5' RACE reads, yielding one entry per CDR3 protein. Of about 500,000 distinct CDR3 sequences listed, around 21% were seen once; the top ten hold around 13%. Remarks on this clonotype: Its antigen is still unknown.

Unmatched junction bases numbered 9, after V lost 2 bases and J lost 7 bases. Per the germline V gene, CDR1 is MNHEY and CDR2 is SVGEGT. The CDR3 runs 16 residues. The chain carries TRBV6-2 or TRBV6-3 and TRBJ2-1; 9 bases align to TRBD2. This TCR derives from an adult woman who had mild COVID-19 (a few samples of this study predate the infection). Cell type and time point are not known. Specimen: PBMCs or a T cell subset sorted from them (not recorded which). CDR3 in DNA: TGTGCCAGCAGTTACGGCCTAGCGGGGAGGGGGAATGAGCAGTTCTTC. Encoded protein: CASSYGLAGRGNEQFF.